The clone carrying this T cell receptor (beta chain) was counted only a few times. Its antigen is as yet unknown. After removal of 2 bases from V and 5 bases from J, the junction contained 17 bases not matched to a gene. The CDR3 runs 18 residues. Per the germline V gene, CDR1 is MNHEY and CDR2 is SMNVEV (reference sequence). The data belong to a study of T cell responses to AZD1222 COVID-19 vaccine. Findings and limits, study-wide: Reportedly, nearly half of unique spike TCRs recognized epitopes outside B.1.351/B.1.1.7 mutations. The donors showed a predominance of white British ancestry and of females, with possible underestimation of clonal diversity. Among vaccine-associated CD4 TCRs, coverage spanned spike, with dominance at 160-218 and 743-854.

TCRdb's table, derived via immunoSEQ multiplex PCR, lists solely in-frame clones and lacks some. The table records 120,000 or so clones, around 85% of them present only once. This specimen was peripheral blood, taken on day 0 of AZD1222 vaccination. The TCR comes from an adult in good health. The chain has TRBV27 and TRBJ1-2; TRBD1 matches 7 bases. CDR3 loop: CASSLRGDSRTTLYGYTF. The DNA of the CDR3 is TGTGCCAGCAGTTTACGAGGGGACAGCCGTACGACTTTATATGGCTACACCTTC.